This TCR beta chain was observed in a study of blood T cells in healthy people across ages. This clonotype was observed a handful of times. The antigen is not known. The CDR3 loop spans 14 amino acids. V lost 3 bases, J lost 5 bases, and 6 bases stayed unmatched. Combining a sample-barcoded 5' primer with a J-beta primer mix, a second PCR ran for about 6 to 11 cycles. MiXCR, applied by TCRdb to the 5' RACE reads, yields one record per CDR3 protein. Of 650,000 to 800,000 distinct CDR3 sequences in the sample, approximately 44% are singletons; the top ten hold approximately 20%. Findings and caveats of the study: Per million T cells, TCR beta diversity dropped about linearly as age rose.

Researchers isolated at least 7 million PBMCs per sample. This clonotype originated in a man aged 60 to 69 in good health. Sequencing used blood. The chain links TRBV12-3 or TRBV12-4 to TRBJ2-5; TRBD2 aligns across 7 bases. The CDR3 protein is CASSFFGAGETQYF. In DNA, the CDR3 is TGTGCCAGCAGTTTTTTTGGAGCGGGGGAGACCCAGTACTTC.